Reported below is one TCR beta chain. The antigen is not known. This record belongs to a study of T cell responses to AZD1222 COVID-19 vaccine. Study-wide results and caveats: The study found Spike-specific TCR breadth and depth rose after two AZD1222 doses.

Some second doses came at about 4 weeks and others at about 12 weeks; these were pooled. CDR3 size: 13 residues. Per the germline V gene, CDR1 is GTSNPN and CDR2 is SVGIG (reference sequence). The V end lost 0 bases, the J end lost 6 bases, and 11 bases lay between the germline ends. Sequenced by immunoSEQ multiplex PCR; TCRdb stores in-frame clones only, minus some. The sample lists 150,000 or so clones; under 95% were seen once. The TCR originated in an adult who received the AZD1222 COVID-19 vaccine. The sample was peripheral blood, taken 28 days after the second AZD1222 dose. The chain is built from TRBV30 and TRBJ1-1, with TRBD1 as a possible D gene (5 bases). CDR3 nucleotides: TGTGCCTGGAGTGTAAGGCGGGGGGCTGAAGCTTTCTTT. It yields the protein CAWSVRRGAEAFF.